The entry below describes one T cell receptor beta chain. What it binds is not known. Unique-molecular-identifier-tagged TCR beta cDNA libraries were used. Starting from roughly 1 to 10 million T cells, the study yielded about 490,000 cDNA molecules. TCRdb re-analysed the PCR reads in MiXCR, keeping a single row per CDR3 protein. The table includes approximately 250,000 distinct CDR3 sequences, just over 35% detected once. The germline V gene encodes CDR1 SGHRS and CDR2 YFSETQ. Trimming stripped 4 bases from V and 8 bases from J, with 13 bases between. The CDR3 is made up of 13 amino acids. The sample belongs to a study of post-analysis software for immune sequencing data. Study details: Relapsing-remitting, secondary progressive and progressive-relapsing multiple sclerosis courses were included.

Notes on the study in general: Among multiple sclerosis patients, normalized Chao1 diversity was significantly below that of controls. Strong co-clustering by F measure was evident for samples that had been prepared in the same batch. Patients had higher frequencies than controls of five TRBV segments, including TRBV5-6, TRBV5-1 and TRBV20-1.

This chain joins TRBV5-1 and TRBJ2-4; perhaps D is TRBD1 or TRBD2 (5 bases each). The sequence was collected from a girl aged 10 to 17 with multiple sclerosis. Source material: blood. The CDR3 reads CASSADSGHIQYF. The CDR3 DNA follows: TGCGCCAGCAGCGCCGACAGCGGACACATTCAGTACTTC.